The following is a T cell receptor beta chain sequence with its context. No antigen is known for it. This sample stems from a study of identical twins. Study results and caveats: The study found excess low generation probability among twin-shared out-of-frame alpha sequences. Twins shared beta out-of-frame sequences in excess, but this excess was weaker. Cord blood beta clonotypes that were abundant carried fewer insertions, and memory repertoires showed no such trend.

V shed 11 bases, J shed 9 bases, and the junction held 9 bases outside the gene matches. Germline values: CDR1 SNHLY, CDR2 FYNNEI. The CDR3 consists of 13 residues. Through template switching, a universal primer site was introduced, and the cDNA contained unique molecular identifiers. TCRdb re-derived calls from the 5' RACE reads in MiXCR, one entry per CDR3 protein. The sample lists some 600,000 distinct CDR3 sequences; about 7% were seen once. These data also formed part of another study, on yellow fever vaccine responses in identical twins.

Sequencing input: PBMCs. The sequence was collected from a woman between 18 and 30 years old in good health. The genes are TRBV2 and TRBJ2-1; 11 positions agree with TRBD2. The CDR3 nucleotides are TGTGCCTGTAGCGGGGGGGCAGGGGGTGAGCAGTTCTTC. This codes for CACSGGAGGEQFF.